Listed below are T cell receptor beta chains from one sample, sequenced in a study of shared clonotypes between healthy human individuals. The data were produced by immunoSEQ multiplex PCR, yet TCRdb's version contains in-frame clones alone and is incomplete. The table lists hundreds of thousands of clones, roughly 96% of them singletons. Sequencing was done on a sample of naive CD8+ T cells sorted from blood. The receptors shown here come from a man aged 25 to 40 in good health. The CDR3 runs from the conserved cysteine through the conserved F or W. The D gene is left open where the match is weak. Part of the rows lack a size; the others show once, few, many or a class for expanded clones.

DNA,CDR3,V,size,D,length,J
TGTGCCAGCAGCTTAGGGCTTTATCAGCCCCAGCATTTT,CASSLGLYQPQHF,TRBV11-2,once,.,13,TRBJ1-5
TGTGCCAGCAGCCCCCTAACTCAGACTTTGGACAATGAGCAGTTCTTC,CASSPLTQTLDNEQFF,TRBV11-2,.,.,16,TRBJ2-1
TGTGCCAGCAGTTTAGGGCTCACTGAAGCTTTCTTT,CASSLGLTEAFF,TRBV2,.,.,12,TRBJ1-1
TGTGCCGGAATTGGTTCGGGGTACGAAGCTTTCTTT,CAGIGSGYEAFF,TRBV2,.,.,12,TRBJ1-1
TGTGCCAGCAGCCCCCATGAGAATTCCCGGGACAGGGACTTGAACACTGAAGCTTTCTTT,CASSPHENSRDRDLNTEAFF,TRBV6-4,.,TRBD1,20,TRBJ1-1
TGTGCCTGGAGCGCTCGGGACCTCCCCTGGGGCTACGAGCAGTACTTC,CAWSARDLPWGYEQYF,TRBV30,.,.,16,TRBJ2-7
TGTGCCAGCAGCCCCGGGACAGGGCCTCAAGGGCAGTTCTTC,CASSPGTGPQGQFF,TRBV6-5,.,TRBD1,14,TRBJ2-1
TGCGCCAGCAGCCAATGGGCGGGAGGGCCGAGGGAGCAGTACTTC,CASSQWAGGPREQYF,TRBV4-3,.,TRBD2,15,TRBJ2-7
TGTGCCAGCAGTTACCGAATTCAAGGGACAGGTGGTGAAGCTTTCTTT,CASSYRIQGTGGEAFF,TRBV6-6,.,TRBD1,16,TRBJ1-1
TGTGCCAGCAGCAGGGTCCCCGTGCATGAAGCTTTCTTT,CASSRVPVHEAFF,TRBV5-4,.,.,13,TRBJ1-1
TGTGCCAGCAGCGTAGGCGGCCCCCAGTTAGAGACCCAGTACTTC,CASSVGGPQLETQYF,TRBV9,.,.,15,TRBJ2-5
TGTGCCAGCAGCTTAGATCCGGGACTAGGGGCAGATACGCAGTATTTT,CASSLDPGLGADTQYF,TRBV11-2,.,TRBD2,16,TRBJ2-3
TGTGCCAGCAGCTTAGGATGGACAGACCATTACAATGAGCAGTTCTTC,CASSLGWTDHYNEQFF,TRBV11-2,.,.,16,TRBJ2-1
TGTGCCAGCAGTCGCGGACTTACCGACTACGAGCAGTACTTC,CASSRGLTDYEQYF,TRBV2,.,.,14,TRBJ2-7
TGTGCCAGCAGCGCCTCGACTAGCCCCTTCTCCTACGAGCAGTACTTC,CASSASTSPFSYEQYF,TRBV11-2,.,TRBD2,16,TRBJ2-7
TGCGCCAGCAGCCCTGATGACAGCTACGAGCAGTACTTC,CASSPDDSYEQYF,TRBV5-1,.,.,13,TRBJ2-7
TGTGCCAGCCGAACCGGGTCCGTCAGCTTGGATGAGCAGTTCTTC,CASRTGSVSLDEQFF,TRBV2,.,.,15,TRBJ2-1
TGCGCCAGCAGCACGCGGGAGTTGCCAGATACGCAGTATTTT,CASSTRELPDTQYF,TRBV5-1,.,TRBD2,14,TRBJ2-3